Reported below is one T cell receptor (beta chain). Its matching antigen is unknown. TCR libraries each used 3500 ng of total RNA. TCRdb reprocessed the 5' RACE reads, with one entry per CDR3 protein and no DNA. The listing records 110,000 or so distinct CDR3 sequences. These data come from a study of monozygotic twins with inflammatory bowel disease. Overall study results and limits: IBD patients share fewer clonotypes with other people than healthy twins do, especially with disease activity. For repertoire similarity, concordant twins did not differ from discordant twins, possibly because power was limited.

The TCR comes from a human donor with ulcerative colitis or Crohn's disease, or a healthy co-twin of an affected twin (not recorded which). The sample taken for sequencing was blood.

CDR3 region: CASSLPTNTGELFF. The chain recombines TRBV7-6 with TRBJ2-2. From germline, CDR1 is SGHVS and CDR2 FNYEAQ. This CDR3 has 14 residues.